This T cell receptor beta chain was found in a study of technical replicates of blood from a few donors. Assay used: immunoSEQ multiplex PCR; TCRdb lists only in-frame clones, some missing. The data hold tens of thousands of clones, with approximately 87% observed a single time. The sample consisted of PBMCs. The sequence was obtained from a human donor in good health. Some clones in this sample may be carry-over from other donors' samples.

CDR3 amino acids: CASSIQYSGNTIYF. The CDR3 coding sequence is TGTGCCAGTAGTATACAGTACTCTGGAAACACCATATATTTT. The rearrangement links TRBV19 to TRBJ1-3; D unresolved. Trimming took 2 bases from V and 0 from J, leaving 5 bases between them. Germline V lookup: CDR1 LNHDA, CDR2 SQIVND (reference sequence). The CDR3 runs 14 residues.